This T cell receptor (beta chain) emerged from a study of molecular identifiers for immune sequencing clone quantification. The CDR3 consists of 12 residues. Germline V lookup: CDR1 SQVTM, CDR2 ANQGSEA. Trimming pared 7 bases from V and 3 bases from J, leaving 12 bases between. As concerns this clonotype: A clone one base away is much larger, so this may be a read error.

Methods described previously, with TCR primers listed, were used for bulk TCR libraries. TCRdb used MiXCR to reprocess the PCR reads, holding one entry per CDR3 protein. The sample yields about 640,000 distinct CDR3 sequences, around 20% seen once. The receptor comes from a human donor in good health. Some libraries in this study had Jurkat cell RNA spiked in. Input material: naive CD8+ T cells from blood, with Jurkat cell RNA spiked in. Subset meaning: FACS-sorted CD8+CD4-CCR7+CD45RA+ naive T cells. The chain links TRBV29-1 to TRBJ1-1; D gene unclear. CDR3 DNA sequence: TGCAGCGCAGTCCCGCAGGACACTGAAGCTTTCTTT. Translating it yields CSAVPQDTEAFF.